What follows are 5 T cell receptor beta chains derived from one specimen sequenced in a study of chemoradiotherapy in HPV16-positive cancers. TCRdb keeps only in-frame clones here, not all; method: immunoSEQ multiplex PCR. The sample includes 2,500 or so clones, under 90% of them seen just once. The material sequenced was tumor tissue, taken from a patient who underwent chemoradiotherapy. Receptors were obtained from a human donor with HPV-associated anogenital cancer.

V is TRBV4-2 and J is TRBJ2-1; TRBD2 aligns across 14 bases. Germline V gene lookup returns CDR1 LGHNA and CDR2 YNFKEQ. This CDR3 contains 15 residues. After removal of 4 bases from V and 5 bases from J, the junction contained 1 base not matched to a gene. CDR3 region: CASSPGLAGDNEQFF. CDR3 DNA sequence: TGTGCCAGCAGCCCGGGACTAGCGGGGGACAATGAGCAGTTCTTC.

This chain uses TRBV27 with TRBJ2-3; 8 nucleotides match TRBD1. Germline V gene lookup returns CDR1 MNHEY and CDR2 SMNVEV (reference sequence). The CDR3 covers 17 residues. V lost 0 bases, J lost 4 bases, and 9 bases stayed unmatched. The CDR3 here is CASSLSRPDRVADTQYF. CDR3 nucleotides: TGTGCCAGCAGTTTATCAAGGCCGGACAGGGTGGCAGATACGCAGTATTTT.

The chain is built from TRBV23-1 and TRBJ1-1; D may be TRBD1 (6 bases). TRBV23-1 is an ORF for which the function is uncertain. V lost 3 bases and J 2 bases, leaving 16 bases between the germline ends. The CDR3 is made up of 16 amino acids. The CDR3 protein is CASSQEWGQDNTEAFF. CDR3 nucleotide sequence: TGCGCCAGCAGTCAGGAGTGGGGGCAGGACAACACTGAAGCTTTCTTT.

V is TRBV27 and J is TRBJ2-1; D tentatively fits TRBD1 or TRBD2 (5 bases each). CDR1 MNHEY and CDR2 SMNVEV come from the germline V gene (reference sequence). Trimming stripped 0 bases from V and 10 bases from J, with 10 bases between. The CDR3 contains 13 residues. The CDR3 loop reads CASSLSRGAEQFF. CDR3 DNA: TGTGCCAGCAGTTTATCGAGAGGGGCCGAGCAGTTCTTC.

This chain joins TRBV5-1 and TRBJ2-3, with D perhaps matching TRBD1 (5 bases). Trimming left V 2 bases short and J 3 bases short, with 13 bases between. The CDR3 sequence is 15 residues long. Germline V gene lookup returns CDR1 SGHRS and CDR2 YFSETQ. The CDR3 sequence: CASSFEGARTDTQYF. CDR3 bases: TGCGCCAGCAGCTTTGAAGGGGCTAGGACAGATACGCAGTATTTT.